Presented here are 21 T cell receptor beta chains from one specimen sequenced in a study of OX40 agonist ivuxolimab in advanced cancers. Using immunoSEQ multiplex PCR, the repertoire was profiled, and TCRdb retains in-frame clones only, with some absent. The profile shows about 83,000 clones, around four fifths of them singletons. This specimen consisted of CD4+ or CD8+ T cells sorted from blood, obtained in a trial of the OX40 agonist ivuxolimab. The receptors originated from an adult with an advanced solid tumor such as melanoma, head and neck, liver or kidney cancer.

There are a few counts of this clone. The chain links TRBV7-6 to TRBJ2-1; D is undetermined. The V end was cut by 0 bases, the J end by 9 bases, with 12 bases between. The V gene's germline CDR1 is SGHVS and CDR2 FNYEAQ. The length of the CDR3 is 14 residues. CDR3 in amino acids: CASSLASMSSEQFF. The DNA of the CDR3 is TGTGCCAGCAGCTTAGCCTCCATGAGTAGTGAGCAGTTCTTC.

This clone was detected only a few times. V is TRBV5-4 and J is TRBJ2-5, with 9 positions matching TRBD1. With 0 bases clipped from V and 4 bases from J, the junction kept 4 bases outside the gene matches. Germline V gives CDR1 SGHNT, CDR2 YYREEE (reference sequence). This CDR3 is 15 amino acids long. CDR3 in amino acids: CASSLEDRGGETQYF. DNA of the CDR3: TGTGCCAGCAGCTTGGAAGACAGGGGGGGAGAGACCCAGTACTTC.

The genes are TRBV5-1 and TRBJ1-6; 7 bases are a match to TRBD1. Germline CDR1 SGHRS, CDR2 YFSETQ. V trimming: 0 bases; J trimming: 8 bases; junction bases outside the gene matches: 8. This CDR3 is built from 16 residues. CDR3 coding DNA: TGCGCCAGCAGCTTGGTCCCAGGGGGAGGATATTCACCCCTCCACTTT. Translating it yields CASSLVPGGGYSPLHF.

This chain links TRBV7-2 with TRBJ2-3, with D uncertain. Germline CDR1 reads SGHTA; CDR2 reads FQGNSA. The CDR3 contains 14 residues. The V end was cut by 0 bases, the J end by 4 bases, with 8 bases between. CDR3 amino acids: CASSLAGYADTQYF. The CDR3 DNA reads as TGTGCCAGCAGCTTAGCCGGGTACGCAGATACGCAGTATTTT.

The chain links TRBV2 to TRBJ2-5; no clear D. Germline CDR1 is SNHLY and CDR2 is FYNNEI. Trimming pared 5 bases from V and 2 bases from J, leaving 9 bases between. The CDR3 covers 13 residues. In nucleotides, the CDR3 is TGTGCCAGCAGTAGTGCCAGACAAGAGACCCAGTACTTC. Translated, it gives CASSSARQETQYF.

A few counts support this clone. The chain recombines TRBV6-1 with TRBJ1-5; D unclear. CDR1 and CDR2 (germline): MNHNS, SASEGT. This CDR3 comprises 13 residues. The ends were cut back, 6 bases at V and 3 bases at J, with 9 bases in the middle. The CDR3 bases are TGTGCCAGCAGCCCTGGACTCAATCAGCCCCAGCATTTT. This translates into CASSPGLNQPQHF.

V is TRBV5-6 and J is TRBJ1-1; TRBD1 might be the D (5 bases). The CDR3 is 13 residues long. Trimming stripped 4 bases from V and 8 bases from J, with 15 bases between. Per germline, CDR1 SGHDT and CDR2 YYEEEE. Here the CDR3 DNA reads TGTGCCAGCAGCCGCAGGGCCAGGGAGGAAGCTTTCTTT. It yields the protein CASSRRAREEAFF. Combining the CDR3 with reference TRBV5-6 and TRBJ1-1 gives the whole variable domain DAGVTQSPTHLIKTRGQQVTLRCSPKSGHDTVSWYQQALGQGPQFIFQYYEEEERQRGNFPDRFSGHQFPNYSSELNVNALLLGDSALYLCASSRRAREEAFFGQGTRLTVV.

This sequence joins TRBV10-3 and TRBJ2-7, with D possibly being TRBD1 (5 bases). CDR3 length: 16 residues. In germline, CDR1 is ENHRY, CDR2 SYGVKD. V lost 3 bases and J 0 bases, leaving 15 bases between the germline ends. The CDR3, as DNA: TGTGCCATCAGTGAACCCTCGACAGTGCGCTCCTACGAGCAGTACTTC. It is translated as CAISEPSTVRSYEQYF.

The chain is built from TRBV6-6 and TRBJ1-2, with D tentatively TRBD1 (5 bases). CDR1 and CDR2 (germline): MNHNY, SVGAGI (reference sequence). The germline V and J ends were trimmed by 6 bases and 7 bases, with 18 bases remaining between them. The CDR3 is 14 amino acids. The CDR3 DNA reads as TGTGCCAGCAGCCGTACCGGGACTGCGGCTGGCTACACCTTC. This gives the protein CASSRTGTAAGYTF.

The V call is TRBV6-6, the J call TRBJ1-2, with D unclear. The CDR3 sequence is 11 residues long. Germline CDR1 and CDR2: MNHNY and SVGAGI (reference sequence). Trimming took off 2 bases at V and 7 bases at J, with 5 bases between the two ends. DNA for the CDR3: TGTGCCAGCAGTTACGAACGTGGCTACACCTTC. This encodes CASSYERGYTF.

The chain is built from TRBV30 and TRBJ1-4; D is undetermined. V shed 0 bases and J shed 7 bases, with 9 bases lying between them. Germline-derived CDR1 and CDR2 are GTSNPN and SVGIG (reference sequence). This CDR3 region has 13 residues. The CDR3 nucleotides are TGTGCCTGGAGTGTAGAAATGGGTGAAAAACTGTTTTTT. As protein: CAWSVEMGEKLFF.

The chain is built from TRBV5-1 and TRBJ1-2; weak D call: TRBD1 (5 bases). Trimming shortened V by 4 bases and J by 4 bases, and 11 bases separated the two germline ends. There are 13 residues in the CDR3. Germline V gene data show CDR1 as SGHRS and CDR2 as YFSETQ. The CDR3 protein is CASSGGTGYGYTF. The CDR3 nucleotides read TGCGCCAGCAGCGGCGGGACCGGCTATGGCTACACCTTC.

The chain employs TRBV11-2 and TRBJ2-7; maybe TRBD2 (5 bases). Germline V CDR1 and CDR2: SGHAT, FQNNGV. The V and J ends lost 3 bases and 5 bases respectively, with 8 bases between them. The length of the CDR3 is 12 residues. CDR3 region: CASSLFGDEQYF. The CDR3 coding sequence is TGTGCCAGCAGCTTGTTCGGGGACGAGCAGTACTTC.

The rearrangement uses TRBV28 and TRBJ1-2; tentative D call: TRBD1 (6 bases). Germline assignment: CDR1 MDHEN and CDR2 SYDVKM. The germline V and J ends were trimmed by 2 bases and 6 bases, with 10 bases remaining between them. The CDR3 loop spans 13 amino acids. The CDR3 here is CASSLPGDHGYTF. The CDR3 DNA follows: TGTGCCAGCAGTTTACCAGGGGATCATGGCTACACCTTC.

The chain employs TRBV10-3 and TRBJ1-1; D perhaps matches TRBD1 (5 bases). CDR1 is ENHRY and CDR2 is SYGVKD in the germline V gene. Trimming shortened V by 6 bases and J by 8 bases, and 10 bases separated the two germline ends. The CDR3 has 11 residues. The CDR3 loop reads CAIRGTTEAFF. CDR3 bases: TGTGCCATCAGGGGGACGACCGAAGCTTTCTTT.

V gene TRBV6-5 combines with J gene TRBJ2-7; 12 bases align to TRBD2. Per germline, CDR1 MNHEY and CDR2 SVGAGI. Trimming at V came to 5 bases and at J to 4 bases, leaving 6 bases not matched to a gene. This CDR3 has 15 residues. CDR3 nucleotide sequence: TGTGCCAGCAGTGTACCTAGCGGGGGGGCGTACGAGCAGTACTTC. The encoded protein is CASSVPSGGAYEQYF.

V gene TRBV6-5 combines with J gene TRBJ2-4, with D tentatively TRBD2 (6 bases). Germline V gene sequence: CDR1 MNHEY, CDR2 SVGAGI. CDR3 length equals 15 residues. V was clipped by 2 bases and J by 0 bases, with 8 bases between them. The CDR3 spells CASSYGGLAKNIQYF. The DNA for the CDR3 is TGTGCCAGCAGTTACGGGGGGTTAGCCAAAAACATTCAGTACTTC.

The V and J genes are TRBV6-5 and TRBJ1-2, with TRBD1 as a possible D gene (6 bases). Germline CDR1 MNHEY, CDR2 SVGAGI. Trimming left V 3 bases short and J 8 bases short, with 13 bases between. This CDR3 is built from 13 residues. CDR3 coding DNA: TGTGCCAGCAGTTATTGGGGGGGCGCGGGCTACACCTTC. As protein: CASSYWGGAGYTF.

This clone was detected only a few times. The chain has TRBV4-1 and TRBJ1-1; 7 nucleotides line up with TRBD1. The CDR3 covers 17 residues. The germline V gene encodes CDR1 MGHRA and CDR2 YSYEKL. V lost 0 bases and J lost 1; bases outside the gene matches: 8. Written as DNA, the CDR3 is TGCGCCAGCAGCCAAGAGTCGAATGAGGGGGCGAACACTGAAGCTTTCTTT. As protein: CASSQESNEGANTEAFF.

The sample holds one count of this clone. The genes are TRBV7-6 and TRBJ1-5; the D is unclear. The CDR3 totals 14 residues. Germline CDR1 reads SGHVS; CDR2 reads FNYEAQ. V was clipped by 5 bases and J by 8 bases, with 16 bases between them. Written as DNA, the CDR3 is TGTGCCAGCAGCCCAGGCGGCCCAGAGAAGCCCCAGCATTTT. This gives the protein CASSPGGPEKPQHF.

A remark on this clone: Distinct nucleotide sequences in the sample also encode this CDR3. The chain employs TRBV7-2 and TRBJ2-1; TRBD1 might be the D (6 bases). This CDR3 region has 16 residues. V lost 1 base to trimming and J lost 4 bases, with 14 bases between them. CDR1 is SGHTA, CDR2 FQGNSA, per germline. CDR3 bases: TGTGCCAGCAGCTTAGTTCTGGGGGCGGGTTACAATGAGCAGTTCTTC. Residues: CASSLVLGAGYNEQFF.